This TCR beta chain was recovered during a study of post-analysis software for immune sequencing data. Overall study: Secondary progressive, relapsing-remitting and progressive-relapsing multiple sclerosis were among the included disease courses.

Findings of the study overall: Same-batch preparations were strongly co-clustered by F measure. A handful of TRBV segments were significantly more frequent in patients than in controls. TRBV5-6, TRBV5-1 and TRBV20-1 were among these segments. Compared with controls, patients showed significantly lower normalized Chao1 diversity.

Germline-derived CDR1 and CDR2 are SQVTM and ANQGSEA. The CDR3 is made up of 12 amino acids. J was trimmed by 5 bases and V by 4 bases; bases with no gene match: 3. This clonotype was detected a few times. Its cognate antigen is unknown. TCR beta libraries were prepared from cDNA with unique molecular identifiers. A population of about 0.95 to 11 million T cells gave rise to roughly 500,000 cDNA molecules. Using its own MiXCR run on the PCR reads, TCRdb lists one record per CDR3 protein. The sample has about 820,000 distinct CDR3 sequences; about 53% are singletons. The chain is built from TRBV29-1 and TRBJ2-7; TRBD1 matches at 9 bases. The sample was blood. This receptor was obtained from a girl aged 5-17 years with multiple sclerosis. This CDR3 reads CSVATGGHEQYF. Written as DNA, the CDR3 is TGCAGCGTTGCTACAGGGGGCCACGAGCAGTACTTC.